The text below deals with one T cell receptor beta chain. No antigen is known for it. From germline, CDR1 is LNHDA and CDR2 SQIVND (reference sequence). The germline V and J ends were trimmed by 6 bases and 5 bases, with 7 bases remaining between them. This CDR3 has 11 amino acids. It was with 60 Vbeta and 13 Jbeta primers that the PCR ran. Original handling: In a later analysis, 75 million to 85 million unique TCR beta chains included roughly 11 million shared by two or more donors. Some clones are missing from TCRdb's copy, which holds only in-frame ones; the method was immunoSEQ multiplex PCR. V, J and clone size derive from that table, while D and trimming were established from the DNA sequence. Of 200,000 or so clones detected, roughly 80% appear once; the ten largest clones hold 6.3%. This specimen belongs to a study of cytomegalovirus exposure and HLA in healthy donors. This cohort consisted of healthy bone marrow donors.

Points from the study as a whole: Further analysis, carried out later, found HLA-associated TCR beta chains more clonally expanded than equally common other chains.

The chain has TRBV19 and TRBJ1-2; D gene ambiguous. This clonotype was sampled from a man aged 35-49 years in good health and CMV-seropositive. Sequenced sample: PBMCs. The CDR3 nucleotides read TGTGCCAGTAGGAACGGTTATGGCTACACCTTC. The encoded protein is CASRNGYGYTF.